This TCR beta chain was obtained from a study of identical twins' blood T cells. With regard to this clonotype: Germline and junction disagree at one end, which may indicate a read error.

TCRdb redid the calling of the 5' RACE reads with MiXCR, one entry per CDR3 protein. The table shows around 380,000 distinct CDR3 sequences, with around 30% occurring only once. The CDR3 contains 14 residues. Germline V gene sequence: CDR1 SGDLS, CDR2 YYNGEE. The TCR was taken from a woman aged 18-49 years in good health. The sample comprised PBMCs. The chain links TRBV9 to TRBJ2-3; the D gene could be TRBD1 or TRBD2 (5 bases each). The CDR3: CANSVDGTTDTQYF. The CDR3 DNA is TGTGCCAACAGCGTAGACGGGACCACAGATACGCAGTATTTT.